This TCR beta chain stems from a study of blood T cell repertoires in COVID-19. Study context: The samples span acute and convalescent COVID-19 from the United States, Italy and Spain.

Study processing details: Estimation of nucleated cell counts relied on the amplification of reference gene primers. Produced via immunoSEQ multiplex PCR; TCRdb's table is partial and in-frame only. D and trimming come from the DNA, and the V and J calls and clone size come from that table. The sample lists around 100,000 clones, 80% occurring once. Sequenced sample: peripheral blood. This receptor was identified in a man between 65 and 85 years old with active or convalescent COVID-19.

The CDR3 region is CASSSTDRSNYGYTF. In DNA form, the CDR3 reads TGTGCCAGCAGTTCGACTGACAGGAGCAACTATGGCTACACCTTC. The chain recombines TRBV6-5 with TRBJ1-2, with a possible D match to TRBD1 (6 bases). V gave up 4 bases and J gave up 2 bases, with 14 bases separating them. Germline CDR1 is MNHEY and CDR2 is SVGAGI. The length of the CDR3 is 15 residues.